The clone carrying this TCR beta chain was found a few times. As processed by the authors: Amplification from reference gene primers served as the basis for estimated nucleated cell counts. Some clones are missing from TCRdb's copy, which holds only in-frame ones; the method was immunoSEQ multiplex PCR. V, J and clone size reflect that table, while D and trimming were determined from the DNA. The table records 250,000 to 350,000 clones, 80% to 90% of them present only once. This record belongs to a study of blood T cell repertoires in COVID-19. Germline V CDR1 and CDR2: MRHNA, SNTAGT. The CDR3 sequence is 14 residues long. V lost 3 bases and J 5 bases, leaving 10 bases between the germline ends. Resolution of symptoms, clearance, or two negative PCRs was present in recovered Cohort 3 donors.

What was sequenced was PBMCs or T cells enriched from blood (not recorded which). This sequence joins TRBV6-4 and TRBJ2-2, with D perhaps TRBD2 (5 bases). The source is a woman aged 18 to 35 who had recovered from COVID-19. CDR3 bases: TGTGCCAGCAGTGATAACGGGGAAACCGGGGAGCTGTTTTTT. It encodes CASSDNGETGELFF.